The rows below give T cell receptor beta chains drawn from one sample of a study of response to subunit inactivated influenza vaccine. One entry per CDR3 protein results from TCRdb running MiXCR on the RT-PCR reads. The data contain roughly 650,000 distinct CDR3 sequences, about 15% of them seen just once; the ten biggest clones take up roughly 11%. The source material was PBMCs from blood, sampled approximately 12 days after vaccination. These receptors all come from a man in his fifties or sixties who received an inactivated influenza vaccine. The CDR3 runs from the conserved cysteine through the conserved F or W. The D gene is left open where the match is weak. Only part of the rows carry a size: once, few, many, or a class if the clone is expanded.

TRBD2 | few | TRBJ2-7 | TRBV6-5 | CASSYGAGGVYEQYF | TGTGCCAGCAGTTACGGGGCGGGGGGCGTCTACGAGCAGTACTTC
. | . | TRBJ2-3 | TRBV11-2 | CASSSPRRVTDTQYF | TGTGCCAGCAGCTCGCCGCGGAGGGTCACAGATACGCAGTATTTT
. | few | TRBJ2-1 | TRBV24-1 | CATSDTKRAGLDEQFF | TGTGCCACCAGTGACACAAAAAGGGCAGGGCTCGATGAGCAGTTCTTC
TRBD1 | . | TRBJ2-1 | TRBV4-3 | CASSRTGGRYNEQFF | TGCGCCAGCAGCCGAACAGGGGGCAGGTACAATGAGCAGTTCTTC
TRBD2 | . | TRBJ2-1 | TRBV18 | CASSPGGGPNEQFF | TGTGCCAGCTCACCTGGGGGGGGACCCAATGAGCAGTTCTTC
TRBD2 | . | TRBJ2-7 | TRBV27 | CASSFLAGTYEQYF | TGTGCCAGCAGTTTTCTAGCGGGAACTTACGAGCAGTACTTC
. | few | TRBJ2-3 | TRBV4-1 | CASSQDRNRGTDTQYF | TGCGCCAGCAGCCAAGATAGGAACAGGGGCACAGATACGCAGTATTTT
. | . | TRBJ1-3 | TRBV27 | CASSEGFLSGNTIYF | TGTGCCAGCTCGGAGGGGTTTCTCTCTGGAAACACCATATATTTT
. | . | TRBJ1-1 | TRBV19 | CASSWGRDTEAFF | TGTGCCAGTTCCTGGGGGAGGGACACTGAAGCTTTCTTT
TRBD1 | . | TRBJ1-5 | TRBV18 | CASSLDREGQPQHF | TGTGCCAGCTCACTCGACAGGGAAGGCCAGCCCCAGCATTTT
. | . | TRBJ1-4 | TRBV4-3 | CASSQDGGLLGEKLFF | TGCGCCAGCAGCCAAGATGGAGGGCTACTCGGTGAAAAACTGTTTTTT
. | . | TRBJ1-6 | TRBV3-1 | CASSELGGNSPLHF | TGTGCCAGCAGCGAACTTGGCGGTAATTCACCCCTCCACTTT
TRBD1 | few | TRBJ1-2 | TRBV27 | CASSSRYRGSYGYTF | TGTGCCAGCAGTTCCCGCTACAGGGGCAGCTATGGCTACACCTTC
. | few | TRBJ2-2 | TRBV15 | CATSRGSSGTGELFF | TGTGCCACCAGCAGGGGCTCTTCGGGCACCGGGGAGCTGTTTTTT
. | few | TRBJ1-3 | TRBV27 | CASSLYFDSGNTIYF | TGTGCCAGCAGTTTATACTTTGACTCTGGAAACACCATATATTTT
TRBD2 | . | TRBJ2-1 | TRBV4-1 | CASSQSPAADPSGSSYNEQFF | TGCGCCAGCAGCCAATCCCCGGCTGCGGATCCTAGCGGGAGTTCCTACAATGAGCAGTTCTTC
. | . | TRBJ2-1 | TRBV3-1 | CASGRRGLYNEQFF | TGTGCCAGCGGTAGACGTGGTTTATACAATGAGCAGTTCTTC
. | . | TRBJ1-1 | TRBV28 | CASSLGWRWTEAFF | TGTGCCAGCAGTTTAGGTTGGAGATGGACTGAAGCTTTCTTT
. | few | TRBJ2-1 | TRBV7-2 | CASSVPGQQQFF | TGTGCCAGCAGCGTCCCGGGACAACAGCAGTTCTTC
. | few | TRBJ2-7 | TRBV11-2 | CASSLGRLWNYEQYF | TGTGCCAGCAGCTTAGGAAGGTTATGGAACTACGAGCAGTACTTC
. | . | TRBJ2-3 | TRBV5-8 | CASSFGDLGDTQYF | TGTGCCAGCAGCTTTGGGGACCTGGGAGATACGCAGTATTTT
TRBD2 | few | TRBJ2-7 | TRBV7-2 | CASRISGGAYEQYF | TGTGCCAGCAGAATAAGCGGGGGGGCCTACGAGCAGTACTTC
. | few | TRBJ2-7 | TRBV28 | CASSISGFSYEQYF | TGTGCCAGCAGTATCTCAGGTTTCTCCTACGAGCAGTACTTC
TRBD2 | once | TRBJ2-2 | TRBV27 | CASRGGGLAFTGELFF | TGTGCCAGCAGGGGAGGGGGACTAGCTTTCACCGGGGAGCTGTTTTTT
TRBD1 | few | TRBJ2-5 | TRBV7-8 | CASSRSSRDSQETQYF | TGTGCCAGCAGCCGGTCCTCCCGGGACAGCCAAGAGACCCAGTACTTC
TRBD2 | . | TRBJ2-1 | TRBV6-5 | CASSYSAGGRNEQFF | TGTGCCAGCAGTTACTCAGCGGGGGGCCGGAATGAGCAGTTCTTC
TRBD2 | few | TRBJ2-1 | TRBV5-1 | CASSPGTSGSKQFF | TGCGCCAGCAGTCCCGGGACTAGCGGGAGTAAGCAGTTCTTC
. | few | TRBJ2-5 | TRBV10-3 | CAISDQNQETQYF | TGTGCCATCAGTGACCAGAACCAAGAGACCCAGTACTTC
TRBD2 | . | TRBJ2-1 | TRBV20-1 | CSAPPILAGSYNEQFF | TGCAGTGCTCCGCCCATCCTAGCGGGGTCCTACAATGAGCAGTTCTTC
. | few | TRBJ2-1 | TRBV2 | CATSVNEQFF | TGTGCAACCTCGGTCAATGAGCAGTTCTTC
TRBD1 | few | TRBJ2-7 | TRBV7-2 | CASSLTGGAEQYF | TGTGCCAGCAGCTTAACAGGGGGCGCCGAGCAGTACTTC
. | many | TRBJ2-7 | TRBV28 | CASSSPMEQYF | TGTGCCAGCAGTTCCCCCATGGAGCAGTACTTC
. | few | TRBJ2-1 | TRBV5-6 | CASSPVTGGIGTSADNEQFF | TGTGCCAGCAGCCCCGTGACAGGGGGCATCGGGACTAGCGCCGACAATGAGCAGTTCTTC
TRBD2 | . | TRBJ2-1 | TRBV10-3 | CASATLAGANEQFF | TGTGCCAGCGCAACACTAGCGGGAGCGAATGAGCAGTTCTTC
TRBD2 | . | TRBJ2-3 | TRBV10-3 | CAISGGGGDTDTQYF | TGTGCCATCAGTGGGGGCGGGGGGGACACAGATACGCAGTATTTT
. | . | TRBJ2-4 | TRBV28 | CASRLTEAKNIQYF | TGTGCCAGCAGACTAACTGAAGCCAAAAACATTCAGTACTTC
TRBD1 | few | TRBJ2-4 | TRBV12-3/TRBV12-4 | CASGKRQGDIQYF | TGTGCCAGCGGAAAAAGACAGGGCGACATTCAGTACTTC
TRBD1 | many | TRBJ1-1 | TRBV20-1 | CSATDRDTEAFF | TGCAGTGCTACGGACAGGGACACTGAAGCTTTCTTT
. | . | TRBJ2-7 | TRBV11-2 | CASSPVRFHEQYF | TGTGCCAGCAGCCCAGTCAGGTTTCACGAGCAGTACTTC
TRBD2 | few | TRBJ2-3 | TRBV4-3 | CASSQDAAGRVDTQYF | TGCGCCAGCAGCCAAGATGCAGCGGGAAGGGTAGATACGCAGTATTTT
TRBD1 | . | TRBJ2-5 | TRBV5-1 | CASSNGQGAQETQYF | TGCGCCAGCAGCAATGGACAGGGGGCCCAGGAGACCCAGTACTTC
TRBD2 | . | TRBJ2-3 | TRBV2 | CASSEALPGTSGRNTDTQYF | TGTGCCAGCAGTGAAGCGCTTCCGGGGACTAGCGGGAGGAACACAGATACGCAGTATTTT
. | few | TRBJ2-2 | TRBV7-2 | CASSVASPRGTGELFF | TGTGCCAGCAGCGTTGCTAGTCCTAGGGGCACCGGGGAGCTGTTTTTT
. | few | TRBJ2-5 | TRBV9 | CASSVSIRKTQYF | TGTGCCAGCAGCGTATCCATACGGAAGACCCAGTACTTC
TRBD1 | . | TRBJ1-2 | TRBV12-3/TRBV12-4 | CASSPGTGADYTF | TGTGCCAGCAGTCCCGGGACAGGAGCAGACTACACCTTC
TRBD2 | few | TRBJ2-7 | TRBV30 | CAWSPSWTSGGLYEQYF | TGTGCCTGGAGTCCTTCTTGGACTAGCGGGGGGCTTTACGAGCAGTACTTC
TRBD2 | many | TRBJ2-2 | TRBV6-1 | CASRSHRGGTGELFF | TGTGCCAGCAGATCCCATCGGGGGGGCACCGGGGAGCTGTTTTTT
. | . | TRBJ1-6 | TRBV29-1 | CSVRTDNSPLHF | TGCAGCGTCCGGACAGATAATTCACCCCTCCACTTT
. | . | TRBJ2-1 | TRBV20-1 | CSASVGPIGIHEQFF | TGCAGTGCTAGTGTAGGACCAATAGGGATCCATGAGCAGTTCTTC